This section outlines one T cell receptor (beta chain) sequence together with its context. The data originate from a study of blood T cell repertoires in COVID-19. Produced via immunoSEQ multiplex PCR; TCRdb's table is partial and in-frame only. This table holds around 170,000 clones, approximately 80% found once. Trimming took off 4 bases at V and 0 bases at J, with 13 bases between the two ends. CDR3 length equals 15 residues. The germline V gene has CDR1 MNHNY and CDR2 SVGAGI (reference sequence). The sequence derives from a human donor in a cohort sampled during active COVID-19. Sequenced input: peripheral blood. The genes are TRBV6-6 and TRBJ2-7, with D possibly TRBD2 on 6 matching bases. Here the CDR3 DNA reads TGTGCCAGCAGTTTGGGGACTTCCAGCTCCTACGAGCAGTACTTC. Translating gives CASSLGTSSSYEQYF.